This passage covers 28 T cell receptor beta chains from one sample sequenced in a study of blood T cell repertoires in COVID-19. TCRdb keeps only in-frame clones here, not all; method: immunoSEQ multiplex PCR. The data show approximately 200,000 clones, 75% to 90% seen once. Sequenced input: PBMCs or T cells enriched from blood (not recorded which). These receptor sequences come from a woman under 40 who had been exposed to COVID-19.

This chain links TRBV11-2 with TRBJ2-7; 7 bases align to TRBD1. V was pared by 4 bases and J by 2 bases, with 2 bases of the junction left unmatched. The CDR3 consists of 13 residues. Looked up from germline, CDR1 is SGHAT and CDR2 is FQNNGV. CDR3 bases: TGTGCCAGCAGCTCCGACAGGGCCTACGAGCAGTACTTC. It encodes CASSSDRAYEQYF.

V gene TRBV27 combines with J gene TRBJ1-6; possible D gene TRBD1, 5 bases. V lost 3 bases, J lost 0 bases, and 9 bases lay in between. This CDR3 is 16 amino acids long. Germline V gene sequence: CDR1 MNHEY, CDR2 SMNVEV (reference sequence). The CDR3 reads CASSLGGVSYNSPLHF. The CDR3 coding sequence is TGTGCCAGCAGTTTGGGGGGTGTCTCCTATAATTCACCCCTCCACTTT.

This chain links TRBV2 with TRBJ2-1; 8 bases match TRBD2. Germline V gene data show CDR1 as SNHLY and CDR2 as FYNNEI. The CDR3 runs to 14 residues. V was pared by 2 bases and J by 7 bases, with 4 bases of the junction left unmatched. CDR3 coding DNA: TGTGCCAGCAGTGAACGGGAGGGAAGAAATGAGCAGTTCTTC. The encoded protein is CASSEREGRNEQFF.

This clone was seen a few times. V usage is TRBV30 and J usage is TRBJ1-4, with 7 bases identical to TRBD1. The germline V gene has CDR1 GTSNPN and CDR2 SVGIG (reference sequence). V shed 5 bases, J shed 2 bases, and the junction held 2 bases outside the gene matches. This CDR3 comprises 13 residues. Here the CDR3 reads CAWEQGTNEKLFF. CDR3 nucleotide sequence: TGTGCCTGGGAACAGGGGACTAATGAAAAACTGTTTTTT.

CDR3 region: CASSFGLADEQYF. CDR3 DNA: TGTGCCAGCAGTTTTGGACTAGCCGACGAGCAGTACTTC. The chain is built from TRBV27 and TRBJ2-7, with 8 bases identical to TRBD2. Germline CDR1 and CDR2: MNHEY and SMNVEV (reference sequence). The CDR3 runs 13 residues. Germline trimming cut 3 bases from V and 5 bases from J; bases unmatched to any gene: 3.

The CDR3 loop is CASKQGPGFQRPQHF. The CDR3 nucleotides are TGTGCCAGCAAACAAGGGCCGGGGTTCCAGAGGCCCCAGCATTTT. The chain uses TRBV2 and TRBJ1-5; D is undetermined. Looked up from germline, CDR1 is SNHLY and CDR2 is FYNNEI. This CDR3 contains 15 residues. The ends were cut back, 7 bases at V and 9 bases at J, with 22 bases in the middle. Looking up the rest from reference TRBV2 and TRBJ1-5 gives the full variable domain: EPEVTQTPSHQVTQMGQEVILRCVPISNHLYFYWYRQILGQKVEFLVSFYNNEISEKSEIFDDQFSVERPDGSNFTLKIRSTKLEDSAMYFCASKQGPGFQRPQHFGDGTRLSIL.

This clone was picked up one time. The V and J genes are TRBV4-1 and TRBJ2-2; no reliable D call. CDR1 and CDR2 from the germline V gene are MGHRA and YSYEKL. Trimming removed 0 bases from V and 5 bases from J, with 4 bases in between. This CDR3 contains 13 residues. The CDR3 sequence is CASSQDYTGELFF. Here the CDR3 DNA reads TGCGCCAGCAGCCAAGATTATACCGGGGAGCTGTTTTTT.

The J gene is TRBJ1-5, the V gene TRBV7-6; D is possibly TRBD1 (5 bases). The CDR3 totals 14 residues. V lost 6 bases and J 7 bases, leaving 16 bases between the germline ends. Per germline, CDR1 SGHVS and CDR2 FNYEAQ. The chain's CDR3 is CASRPGGVGQPQHF. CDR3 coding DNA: TGTGCCAGCAGGCCGGGGGGGGTAGGGCAGCCCCAGCATTTT.

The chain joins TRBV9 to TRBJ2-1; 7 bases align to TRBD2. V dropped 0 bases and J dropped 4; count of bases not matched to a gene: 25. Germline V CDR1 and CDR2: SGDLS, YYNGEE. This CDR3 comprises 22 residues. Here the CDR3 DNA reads TGTGCCAGCAGCGTAGAAAGGCGCGTTGGACTAGTGGGGGGACCCGGTTACAATGAGCAGTTCTTC. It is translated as CASSVERRVGLVGGPGYNEQFF.

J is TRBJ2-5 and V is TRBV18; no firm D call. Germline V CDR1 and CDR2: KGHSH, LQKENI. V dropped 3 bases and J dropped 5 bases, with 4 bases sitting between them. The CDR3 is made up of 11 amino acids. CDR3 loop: CASSPEETQYF. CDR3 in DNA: TGTGCCAGCTCACCGGAGGAGACCCAGTACTTC.

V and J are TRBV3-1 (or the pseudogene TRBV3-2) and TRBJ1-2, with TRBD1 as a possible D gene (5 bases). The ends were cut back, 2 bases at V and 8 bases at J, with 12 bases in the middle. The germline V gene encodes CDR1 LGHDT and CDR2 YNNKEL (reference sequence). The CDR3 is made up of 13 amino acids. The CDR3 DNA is TGTGCCAGCAGCCAACGGGGGTTATGGGGCTACACCTTC. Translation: CASSQRGLWGYTF.

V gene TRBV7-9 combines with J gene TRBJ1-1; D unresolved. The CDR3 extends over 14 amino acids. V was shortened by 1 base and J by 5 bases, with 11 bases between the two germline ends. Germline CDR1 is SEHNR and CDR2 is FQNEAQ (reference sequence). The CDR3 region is CASSLGGGLTEAFF. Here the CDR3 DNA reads TGTGCCAGCAGCTTAGGGGGAGGCTTGACTGAAGCTTTCTTT.

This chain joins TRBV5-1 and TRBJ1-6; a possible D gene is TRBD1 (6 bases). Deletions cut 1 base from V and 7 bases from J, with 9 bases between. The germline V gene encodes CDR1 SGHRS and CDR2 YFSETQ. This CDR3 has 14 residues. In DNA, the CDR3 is TGCGCCAGCAGCTTGACAGGGACGAATTCACCCCTCCACTTT. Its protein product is CASSLTGTNSPLHF.

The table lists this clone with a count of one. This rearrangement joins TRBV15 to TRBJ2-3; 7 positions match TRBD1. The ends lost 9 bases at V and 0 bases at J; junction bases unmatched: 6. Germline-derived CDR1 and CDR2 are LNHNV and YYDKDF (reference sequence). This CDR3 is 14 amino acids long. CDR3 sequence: CATCPGGSTDTQYF. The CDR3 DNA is TGTGCCACGTGCCCAGGGGGAAGCACAGATACGCAGTATTTT.

CDR3 DNA sequence: TGTGCCAGCAGCTTCAGGGGCTCGAACGAGCAGTACTTC. It translates to CASSFRGSNEQYF. The chain links TRBV7-8 to TRBJ2-7; a possible D gene is TRBD1 (6 bases). The CDR3 runs to 13 residues. V dropped 3 bases and J dropped 5 bases, with 11 bases sitting between them. Germline CDR1 SGHVS, CDR2 FQNEAQ.

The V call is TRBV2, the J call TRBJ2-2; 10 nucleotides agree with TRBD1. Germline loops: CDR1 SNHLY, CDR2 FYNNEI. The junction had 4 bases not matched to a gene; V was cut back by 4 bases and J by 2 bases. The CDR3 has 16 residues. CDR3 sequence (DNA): TGTGCCAGCAGTGCGGGACAGGGGCTTAACACCGGGGAGCTGTTTTTT. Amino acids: CASSAGQGLNTGELFF.

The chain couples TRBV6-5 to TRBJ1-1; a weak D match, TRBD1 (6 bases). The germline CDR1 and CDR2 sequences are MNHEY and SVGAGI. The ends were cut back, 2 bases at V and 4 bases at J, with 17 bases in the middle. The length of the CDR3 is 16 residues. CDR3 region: CASSYLRGARGTEAFF. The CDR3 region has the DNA TGTGCCAGCAGTTACCTGCGGGGGGCGCGTGGCACTGAAGCTTTCTTT.

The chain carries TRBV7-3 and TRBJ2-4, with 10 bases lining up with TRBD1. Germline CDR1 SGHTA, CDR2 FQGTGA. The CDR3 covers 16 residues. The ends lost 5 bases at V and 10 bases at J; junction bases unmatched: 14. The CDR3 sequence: CASSRPGTGDGLIQYF. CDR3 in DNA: TGTGCCAGCAGCCGCCCCGGGACAGGGGATGGGCTGATTCAGTACTTC.

CDR3 nucleotides: TGCGCCAGCAGCTTTAGCAGGACAACGAACACTGAAGCTTTCTTT. Its translation is CASSFSRTTNTEAFF. The chain uses TRBV5-1 and TRBJ1-1; D perhaps matches TRBD1 (5 bases). Germline CDR1 is SGHRS and CDR2 is YFSETQ. Deletions cut 2 bases from V and 1 base from J, with 12 bases between. There are 15 residues in the CDR3.

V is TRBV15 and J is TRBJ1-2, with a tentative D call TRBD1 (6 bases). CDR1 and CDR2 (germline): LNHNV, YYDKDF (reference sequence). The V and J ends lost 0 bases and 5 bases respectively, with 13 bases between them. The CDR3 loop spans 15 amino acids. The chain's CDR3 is CATSRDRGSAYGYTF. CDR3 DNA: TGTGCCACCAGCAGAGACAGGGGTTCTGCTTATGGCTACACCTTC.

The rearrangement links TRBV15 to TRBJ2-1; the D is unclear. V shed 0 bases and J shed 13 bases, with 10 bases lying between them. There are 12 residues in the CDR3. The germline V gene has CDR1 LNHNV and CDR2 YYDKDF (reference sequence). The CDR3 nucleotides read TGTGCCACCAGCAGAGATAGTCTAGTACAGTTCTTC. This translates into CATSRDSLVQFF.

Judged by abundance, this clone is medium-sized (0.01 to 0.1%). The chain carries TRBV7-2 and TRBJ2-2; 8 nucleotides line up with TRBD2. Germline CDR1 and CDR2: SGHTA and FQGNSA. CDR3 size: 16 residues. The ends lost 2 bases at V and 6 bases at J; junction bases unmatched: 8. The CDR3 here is CASSLRWSGGAGELFF. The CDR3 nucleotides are TGTGCCAGCAGCTTAAGGTGGAGCGGGGGCGCCGGGGAGCTGTTTTTT. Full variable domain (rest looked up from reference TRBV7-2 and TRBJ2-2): GAGVSQSPSNKVTEKGKDVELRCDPISGHTALYWYRQSLGQGLEFLIYFQGNSAPDKSGLPSDRFSAERTGGSVSTLTIQRTQQEDSAVYLCASSLRWSGGAGELFFGEGSRLTVL.

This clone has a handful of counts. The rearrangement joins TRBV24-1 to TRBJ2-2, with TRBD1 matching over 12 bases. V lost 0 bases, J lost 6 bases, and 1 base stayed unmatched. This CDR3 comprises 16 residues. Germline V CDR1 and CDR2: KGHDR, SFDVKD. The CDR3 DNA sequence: TGTGCCACCAGTGATTTGGGGACAGGGGGCGCCGGGGAGCTGTTTTTT. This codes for CATSDLGTGGAGELFF.

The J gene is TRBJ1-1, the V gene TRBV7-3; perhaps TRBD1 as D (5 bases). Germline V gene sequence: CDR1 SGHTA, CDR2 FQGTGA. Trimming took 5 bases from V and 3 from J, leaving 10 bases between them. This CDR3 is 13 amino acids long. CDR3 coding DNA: TGTGCCAGCAGCGGGCAGGGCCACACTGAAGCTTTCTTT. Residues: CASSGQGHTEAFF.

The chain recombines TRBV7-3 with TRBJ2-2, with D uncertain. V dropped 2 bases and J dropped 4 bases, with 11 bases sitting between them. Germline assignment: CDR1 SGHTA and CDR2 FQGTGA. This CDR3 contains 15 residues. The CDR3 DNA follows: TGTGCCAGCAGCTTACGAGCTAGTGGCACCGGGGAGCTGTTTTTT. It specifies CASSLRASGTGELFF.

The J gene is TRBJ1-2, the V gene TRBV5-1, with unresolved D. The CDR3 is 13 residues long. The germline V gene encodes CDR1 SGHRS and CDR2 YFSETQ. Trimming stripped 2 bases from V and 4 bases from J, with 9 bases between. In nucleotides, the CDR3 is TGCGCCAGCAGCTTTCTAACGGGCTATGGCTACACCTTC. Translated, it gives CASSFLTGYGYTF.

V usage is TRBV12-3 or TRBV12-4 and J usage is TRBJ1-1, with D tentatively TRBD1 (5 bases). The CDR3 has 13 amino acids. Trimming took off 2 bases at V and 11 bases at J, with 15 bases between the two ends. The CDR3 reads CASSLTIGGTAFF. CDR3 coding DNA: TGTGCCAGCAGTTTAACGATCGGGGGGACGGCTTTCTTT.

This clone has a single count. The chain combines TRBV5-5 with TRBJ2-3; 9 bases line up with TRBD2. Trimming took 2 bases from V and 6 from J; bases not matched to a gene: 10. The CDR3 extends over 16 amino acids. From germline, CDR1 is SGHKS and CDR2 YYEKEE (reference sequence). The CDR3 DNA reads TGTGCCAGCAGCTTCTCGCGGGGGGGCTTGTCCGATACGCAGTATTTT. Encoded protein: CASSFSRGGLSDTQYF.